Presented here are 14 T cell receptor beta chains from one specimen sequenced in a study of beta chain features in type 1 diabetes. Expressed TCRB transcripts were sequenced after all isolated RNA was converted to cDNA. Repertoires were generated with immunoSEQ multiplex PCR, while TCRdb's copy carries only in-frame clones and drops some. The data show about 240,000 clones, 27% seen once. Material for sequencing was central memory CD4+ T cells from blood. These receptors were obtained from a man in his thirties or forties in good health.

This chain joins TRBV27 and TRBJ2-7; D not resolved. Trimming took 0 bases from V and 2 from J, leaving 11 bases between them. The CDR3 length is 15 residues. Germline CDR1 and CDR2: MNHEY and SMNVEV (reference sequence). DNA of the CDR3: TGTGCCAGCAGTTTATCTAGTGTGGAGACCTACGAGCAGTACTTC. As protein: CASSLSSVETYEQYF.

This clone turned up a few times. CDR3 residues: CASTTGVLSYNEQFF. In DNA, the CDR3 is TGTGCCAGCACGACAGGCGTCCTCTCCTACAATGAGCAGTTCTTC. The chain uses TRBV2 and TRBJ2-1; maybe TRBD1 (6 bases). Germline CDR1 SNHLY, CDR2 FYNNEI. The CDR3 runs 15 residues. The V end lost 7 bases, the J end lost 0 bases, and 13 bases lay between the germline ends.

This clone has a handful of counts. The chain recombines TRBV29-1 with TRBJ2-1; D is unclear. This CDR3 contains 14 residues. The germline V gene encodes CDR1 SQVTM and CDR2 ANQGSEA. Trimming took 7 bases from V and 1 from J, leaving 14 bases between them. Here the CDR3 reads CSASRAGSYNEQFF. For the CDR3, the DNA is TGCAGCGCCTCTAGGGCCGGGTCCTACAATGAGCAGTTCTTC.

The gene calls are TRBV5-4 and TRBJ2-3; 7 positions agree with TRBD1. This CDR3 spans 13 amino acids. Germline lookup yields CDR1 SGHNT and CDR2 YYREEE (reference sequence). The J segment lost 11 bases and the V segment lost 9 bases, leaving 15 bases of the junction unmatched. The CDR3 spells CAKPVTRDSEQYF. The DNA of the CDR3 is TGTGCCAAACCTGTCACCCGGGACAGCGAGCAGTATTTT.

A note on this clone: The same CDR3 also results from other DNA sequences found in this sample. In DNA form, the CDR3 reads TGCAGTGCGCTAGAGAATGAGCAGTTCTTC. It specifies CSALENEQFF. The chain employs TRBV20-1 and TRBJ2-1; D gene unclear. V was trimmed by 6 bases and J by 7 bases, leaving 7 bases between them. Germline V gene sequence: CDR1 DFQATT, CDR2 SNEGSKA (reference sequence). The CDR3 has 10 amino acids.

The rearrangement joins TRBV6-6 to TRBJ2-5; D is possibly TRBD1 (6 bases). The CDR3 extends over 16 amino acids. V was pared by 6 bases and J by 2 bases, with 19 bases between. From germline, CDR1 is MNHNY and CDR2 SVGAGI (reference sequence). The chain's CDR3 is CASRTLGSQGQETQYF. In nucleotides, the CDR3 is TGTGCCAGCAGAACCCTAGGGTCTCAGGGGCAAGAGACCCAGTACTTC.

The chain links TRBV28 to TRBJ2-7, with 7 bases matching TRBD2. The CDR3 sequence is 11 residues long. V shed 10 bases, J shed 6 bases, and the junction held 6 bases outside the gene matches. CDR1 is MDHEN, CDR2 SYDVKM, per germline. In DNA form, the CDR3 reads TGTGCCACCTCCGGCGGGGGCGAGCAGTACTTC. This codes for CATSGGGEQYF.

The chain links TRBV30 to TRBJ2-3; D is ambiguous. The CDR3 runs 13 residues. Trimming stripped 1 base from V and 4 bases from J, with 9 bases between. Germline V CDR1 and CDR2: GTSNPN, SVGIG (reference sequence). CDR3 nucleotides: TGTGCCTGGAGTGATGTACGGCCAGATACGCAGTATTTT. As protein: CAWSDVRPDTQYF.

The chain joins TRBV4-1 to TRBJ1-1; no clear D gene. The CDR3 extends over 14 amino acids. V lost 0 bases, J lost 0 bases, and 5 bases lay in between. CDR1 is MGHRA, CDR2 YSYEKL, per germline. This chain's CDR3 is CASSQDRMNTEAFF. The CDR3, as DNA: TGCGCCAGCAGCCAAGACAGGATGAACACTGAAGCTTTCTTT.

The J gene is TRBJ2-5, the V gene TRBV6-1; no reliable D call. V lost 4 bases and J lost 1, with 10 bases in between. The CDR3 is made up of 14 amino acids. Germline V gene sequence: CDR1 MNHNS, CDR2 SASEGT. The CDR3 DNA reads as TGTGCCAGCAGTGCCGGAAACGGCCAAGAGACCCAGTACTTC. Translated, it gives CASSAGNGQETQYF.

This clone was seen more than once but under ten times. The CDR3 loop is CASSLDRESGYTF. In DNA, the CDR3 is TGTGCCAGCAGCCTGGACAGGGAATCTGGCTACACCTTC. This chain joins TRBV9 and TRBJ1-2; 8 positions match TRBD1. V was pared by 4 bases and J by 7 bases, with 6 bases of the junction left unmatched. CDR1 and CDR2 from the germline V gene are SGDLS and YYNGEE. The CDR3 sequence is 13 residues long.

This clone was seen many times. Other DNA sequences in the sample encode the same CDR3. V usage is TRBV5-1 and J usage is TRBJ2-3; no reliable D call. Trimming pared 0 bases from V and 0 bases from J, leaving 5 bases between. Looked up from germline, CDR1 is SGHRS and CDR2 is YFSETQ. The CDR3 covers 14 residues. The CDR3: CASSLAESTDTQYF. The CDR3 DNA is TGCGCCAGCAGCTTGGCTGAAAGCACAGATACGCAGTATTTT.

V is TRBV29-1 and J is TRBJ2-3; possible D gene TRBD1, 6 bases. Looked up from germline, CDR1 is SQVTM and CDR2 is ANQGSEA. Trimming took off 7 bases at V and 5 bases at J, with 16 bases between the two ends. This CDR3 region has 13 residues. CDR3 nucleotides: TGCAGCGGGGAAAAAGGGGGTGGAGATACGCAGTATTTT. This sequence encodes CSGEKGGGDTQYF.

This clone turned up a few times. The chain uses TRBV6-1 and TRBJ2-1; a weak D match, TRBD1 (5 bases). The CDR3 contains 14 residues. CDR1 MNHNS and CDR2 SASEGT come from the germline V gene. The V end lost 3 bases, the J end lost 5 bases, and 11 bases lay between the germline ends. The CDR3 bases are TGTGCCAGCAGTGACTCTTCAGGGCACAATGAGCAGTTCTTC. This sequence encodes CASSDSSGHNEQFF.